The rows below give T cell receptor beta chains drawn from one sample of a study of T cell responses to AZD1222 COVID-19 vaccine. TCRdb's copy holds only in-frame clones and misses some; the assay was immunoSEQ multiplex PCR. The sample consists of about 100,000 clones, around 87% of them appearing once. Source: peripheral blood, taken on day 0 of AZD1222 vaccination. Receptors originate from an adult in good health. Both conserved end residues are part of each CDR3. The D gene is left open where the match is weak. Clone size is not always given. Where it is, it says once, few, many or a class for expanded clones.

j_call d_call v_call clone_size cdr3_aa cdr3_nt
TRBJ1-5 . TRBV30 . CAWSTDRNQPQHF TGTGCCTGGAGTACTGACAGGAATCAGCCCCAGCATTTT
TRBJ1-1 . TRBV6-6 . CASIGSADTEAFF TGTGCCAGCATCGGGTCGGCGGACACTGAAGCTTTCTTT
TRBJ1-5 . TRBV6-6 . CASSYRNQPQHF TGTGCCAGCAGTTATAGGAATCAGCCCCAGCATTTT
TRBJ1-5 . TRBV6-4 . CASSLEGGGNQPQHF TGTGCCAGCAGTTTGGAAGGGGGGGGAAATCAGCCCCAGCATTTT
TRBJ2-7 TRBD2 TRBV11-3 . CASEREAYEQYF TGTGCCAGCGAGCGGGAGGCCTACGAGCAGTACTTC
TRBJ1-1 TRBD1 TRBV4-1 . CASSQPGQTGTEAFF TGCGCCAGCAGCCAACCGGGACAGACAGGTACTGAAGCTTTCTTT
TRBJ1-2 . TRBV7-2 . CASSLTVLTPYGYTF TGTGCCAGCAGCTTAACGGTCCTTACCCCCTATGGCTACACCTTC
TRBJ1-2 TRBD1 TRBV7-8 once CASSLYGTGDMTYTF TGTGCCAGCAGCTTATACGGGACAGGGGACATGACTTACACCTTC
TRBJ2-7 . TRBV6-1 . CASSERTISSYEQYF TGTGCCAGCAGTGAAAGGACAATCAGCTCCTACGAGCAGTACTTC
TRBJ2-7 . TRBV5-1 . CASSPETGTTYEQYF TGCGCCAGCAGCCCGGAAACAGGGACAACCTACGAGCAGTACTTC
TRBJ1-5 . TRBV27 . CASSVGYPGNQPQHF TGTGCCAGCAGTGTAGGGTATCCGGGCAATCAGCCCCAGCATTTT
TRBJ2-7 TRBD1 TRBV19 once CASSAGTAIYEQYF TGTGCCAGTAGTGCCGGGACAGCAATCTACGAGCAGTACTTC
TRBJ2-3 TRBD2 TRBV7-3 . CASSFTHGTSGSTDTQYF TGTGCCAGCAGCTTTACCCACGGGACTAGCGGTAGCACAGATACGCAGTATTTT
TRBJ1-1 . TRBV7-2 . CASTLGGWNTEAFF TGTGCCAGCACCCTAGGGGGTTGGAACACTGAAGCTTTCTTT
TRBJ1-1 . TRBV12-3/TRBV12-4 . CASSFLGAEAFF TGTGCCAGCAGTTTTCTGGGGGCTGAAGCTTTCTTT
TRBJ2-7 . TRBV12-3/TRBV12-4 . CASSLGSEQYF TGTGCCAGCAGTTTAGGGAGCGAGCAGTACTTC
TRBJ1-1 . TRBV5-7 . CASRWGRLNTEAFF TGTGCCAGCAGATGGGGCAGACTGAACACTGAAGCTTTCTTT
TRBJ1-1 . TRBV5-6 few CASSLWLRDATEAFF TGTGCCAGCAGCTTGTGGCTCAGGGACGCCACTGAAGCTTTCTTT
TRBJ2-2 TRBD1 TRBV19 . CASSSADRVTGELFF TGTGCCAGTAGTTCCGCTGACAGGGTTACCGGGGAGCTGTTTTTT
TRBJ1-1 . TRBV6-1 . CASSMGNTEAFF TGTGCCAGCAGCATGGGAAACACTGAAGCTTTCTTT
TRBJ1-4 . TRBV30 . CAWSNPKGGAREKLFF TGTGCCTGGAGTAACCCTAAGGGGGGCGCACGGGAAAAACTGTTTTTT
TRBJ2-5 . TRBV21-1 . CASSKTGGRETQYF TGTGCCAGCAGCAAAACAGGGGGCCGGGAGACCCAGTACTTC
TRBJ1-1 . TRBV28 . CASSFGGHLITEAFF TGTGCCAGCAGTTTCGGAGGACACCTTATCACTGAAGCTTTCTTT
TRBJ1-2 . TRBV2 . CASSEEGTSNYGYTF TGTGCCAGCAGTGAAGAAGGAACATCTAACTATGGCTACACCTTC
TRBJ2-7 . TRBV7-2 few CAGGPGAGREQYF TGTGCCGGCGGACCGGGGGCGGGGAGGGAGCAGTACTTC
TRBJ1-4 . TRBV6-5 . CASTEGGASPEKLFF TGTGCCAGCACCGAGGGAGGGGCCAGCCCCGAAAAACTGTTTTTT
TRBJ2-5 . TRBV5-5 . CASSLGTQETQYF TGTGCCAGCAGCTTGGGTACCCAAGAGACCCAGTACTTC
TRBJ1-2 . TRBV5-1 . CASSLDMGNYGYTF TGCGCCAGCAGCTTAGACATGGGGAACTATGGCTACACCTTC
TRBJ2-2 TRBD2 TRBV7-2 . CASRPPGLAGAGELFF TGTGCCAGCAGACCACCGGGACTAGCGGGAGCCGGGGAGCTGTTTTTT
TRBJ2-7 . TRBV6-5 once CASSHNPGGDEQYF TGTGCCAGCAGTCACAATCCTGGCGGAGACGAGCAGTACTTC
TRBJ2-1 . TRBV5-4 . CASSLDTGIFNEQFF TGTGCCAGCAGCTTGGACACAGGGATTTTCAATGAGCAGTTCTTC
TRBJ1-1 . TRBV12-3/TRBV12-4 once CASSFDTEAFF TGTGCCAGCAGTTTTGACACTGAAGCTTTCTTT
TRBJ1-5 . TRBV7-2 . CASSLKGGWNQPQHF TGTGCCAGCAGCTTAAAGGGTGGTTGGAATCAGCCCCAGCATTTT
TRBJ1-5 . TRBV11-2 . CASSHRTDLEPQHF TGTGCCAGCAGCCATAGGACAGACCTGGAGCCCCAGCATTTT
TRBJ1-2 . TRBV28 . CASSSRTDIYGYTF TGTGCCAGCAGTTCCCGGACAGACATCTATGGCTACACCTTC
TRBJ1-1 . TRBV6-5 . CASRTRTGILGEAFF TGTGCCAGCCGGACTCGAACAGGGATACTGGGTGAAGCTTTCTTT
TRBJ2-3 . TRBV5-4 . CASSGFSGETQYF TGTGCCAGCAGCGGTTTTTCTGGGGAGACGCAGTATTTT
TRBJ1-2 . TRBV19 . CASSIGLRVGQFYGYTF TGTGCCAGTAGTATCGGTTTAAGGGTCGGACAGTTCTATGGCTACACCTTC
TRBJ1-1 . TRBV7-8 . CASSFAIAGRYIFF TGTGCCAGCAGCTTCGCGATCGCGGGCCGGTATATTTTCTTT
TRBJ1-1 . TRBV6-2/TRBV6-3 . CASSYSLNTEAFF TGTGCCAGCAGTTACAGCTTGAACACTGAAGCTTTCTTT
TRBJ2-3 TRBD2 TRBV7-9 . CASSLSLAGGGDTQYF TGTGCCAGCAGCCTAAGCCTAGCGGGAGGCGGAGATACGCAGTATTTT
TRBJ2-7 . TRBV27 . CASRASVEYEQYF TGTGCCAGCAGGGCCTCGGTCGAGTACGAGCAGTACTTC
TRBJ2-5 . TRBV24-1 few CATSDGWETQYF TGTGCCACCAGTGACGGGTGGGAGACCCAGTACTTC
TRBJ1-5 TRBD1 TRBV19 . CASSQPWTGDQPQHF TGTGCCAGTAGTCAACCCTGGACAGGGGATCAGCCCCAGCATTTT